This TCR beta chain was obtained from a study of cytomegalovirus exposure and HLA in healthy donors. This CDR3 is built from 13 residues. Germline CDR1 reads SNHLY; CDR2 reads FYNNEI. General study results and limits: Altogether, 170 or so TCR beta chains were recorded as cytomegalovirus-associated.

Notes on this clone: Its target is not known.

Primers for the PCR totalled 60 Vbeta and 13 Jbeta. Clones were sequenced by immunoSEQ multiplex PCR, and TCRdb holds only the in-frame ones, with some missing. The sample yields 140,000 or so clones, roughly 80% seen once. The chain links TRBV2 to TRBJ2-5, with TRBD1 matching 10 bases. The J call may be incorrect, as the DNA end agrees better with TRBJ2-7. The receptor comes from a woman aged 40 to 50 in good health and CMV-seropositive. The sample comprised PBMCs. The CDR3: CASARQGAYEQYF. The CDR3 DNA reads TGTGCCAGCGCGCGACAGGGGGCTTACGAGCAGTACTTC.